What follows are 21 T cell receptor beta chains derived from one specimen sequenced in a study of long-term antiretroviral therapy in people with HIV. Run at survey level, the immunoSEQ assay was version v3.0. Clones were read by immunoSEQ multiplex PCR, and TCRdb kept only the in-frame ones, dropping some. The sample has tens of thousands of clones, more than 80% seen once; the top ten hold over 5.5%. The sample consisted of unsorted PBMCs, taken 3.1 years after starting antiretroviral therapy. Receptors originate from a woman aged 45-65 years with HIV.

The chain joins TRBV7-8 to TRBJ1-5; D is ambiguous. Germline V gene lookup returns CDR1 SGHVS and CDR2 FQNEAQ. The CDR3 spans 13 residues. The ends were cut back, 1 base at V and 8 bases at J, with 9 bases in the middle. CDR3 protein: CASSLEGREPQHF. The CDR3 nucleotides read TGTGCCAGCAGCTTAGAGGGCAGAGAGCCCCAGCATTTT.

This clone appeared a few times. This chain links TRBV18 with TRBJ1-1; 7 bases align to TRBD1. The germline gives CDR1 KGHSH, CDR2 LQKENI. This CDR3 is 16 amino acids long. V lost 3 bases to trimming and J lost 3 bases; unmatched junction nucleotides: 10. CDR3: CASSPTGALYDTEAFF. CDR3 nucleotide sequence: TGTGCCAGCTCACCTACAGGGGCCCTATATGACACTGAAGCTTTCTTT.

The V gene is TRBV11-2, the J gene TRBJ1-1; the D is unclear. Germline lookup yields CDR1 SGHAT and CDR2 FQNNGV. The CDR3 totals 14 residues. Trimming cost V 4 bases and J 1 base, with 10 bases left between them. The CDR3 spells CASSSARGNTEAFF. The CDR3 DNA follows: TGTGCCAGCAGCTCGGCTCGGGGGAACACTGAAGCTTTCTTT.

The chain joins TRBV9 to TRBJ2-2; perhaps TRBD2 as D (7 bases). V lost 0 bases and J lost 1, with 10 bases in between. CDR1 is SGDLS and CDR2 is YYNGEE in the germline V gene. The CDR3 is 16 residues long. CDR3 DNA: TGTGCCAGCAGCGTAGGGGGGGGCCGGAACACCGGGGAGCTGTTTTTT. It specifies CASSVGGGRNTGELFF.

V usage is TRBV14 and J usage is TRBJ1-2; no firm D call. Deletions cut 2 bases from V and 4 bases from J, with 14 bases between. This CDR3 region has 15 residues. Germline CDR1 and CDR2: SGHDN and FVKESK. The CDR3 reads CASSQQFTPLYGYTF. The CDR3 DNA follows: TGTGCCAGCAGCCAACAGTTCACCCCACTCTATGGCTACACCTTC.

The chain couples TRBV4-1 to TRBJ1-5, with D possibly matching TRBD1 (5 bases). Germline CDR1 MGHRA, CDR2 YSYEKL. This CDR3 comprises 14 residues. The V and J ends lost 0 bases and 6 bases respectively, with 9 bases between them. CDR3 in DNA: TGCGCCAGCAGCCAAGAACAGGTGGGTCAGCCCCAGCATTTT. It is translated as CASSQEQVGQPQHF.

The genes are TRBV27 and TRBJ1-4, with a possible D match to TRBD1 (5 bases). The CDR3 spans 15 residues. The germline V gene has CDR1 MNHEY and CDR2 SMNVEV (reference sequence). The germline V and J ends were trimmed by 4 bases and 8 bases, with 17 bases remaining between them. CDR3 in amino acids: CASSSPGTIGEKLFF. CDR3 DNA sequence: TGTGCCAGCAGTTCCCCAGGGACGATTGGGGAAAAACTGTTTTTT. The full variable domain, in which reference TRBV27 and TRBJ1-4 provide the parts outside the CDR3, is EAQVTQNPRYLITVTGKKLTVTCSQNMNHEYMSWYRQDPGLGLRQIYYSMNVEVTDKGDVPEGYKVSRKEKRNFPLILESPSPNQTSLYFCASSSPGTIGEKLFFGSGTQLSVL.

V usage is TRBV7-9 and J usage is TRBJ2-7; D unclear. The V gene lost 3 bases and the J gene lost 0 bases, with 6 bases spanning the gap. CDR3 length: 13 residues. Germline V gene lookup returns CDR1 SEHNR and CDR2 FQNEAQ (reference sequence). DNA of the CDR3: TGTGCCAGCAGCTTCACAAACTCCTACGAGCAGTACTTC. Its protein product is CASSFTNSYEQYF.

The chain joins TRBV7-2 to TRBJ1-2; a weak D match, TRBD1 (5 bases). The length of the CDR3 is 16 residues. Trimming took off 1 base at V and 4 bases at J, with 16 bases between the two ends. The germline CDR1 and CDR2 sequences are SGHTA and FQGNSA. The CDR3 sequence: CASSLDLLGTGYGYTF. The CDR3 bases are TGTGCCAGCAGCTTAGATCTCCTCGGGACGGGCTATGGCTACACCTTC.

The J gene is TRBJ2-4, the V gene TRBV6-5; D possibly corresponds to TRBD2 (7 bases). The CDR3 has 16 residues. V was shortened by 0 bases and J by 4 bases, with 13 bases between the two germline ends. Germline assignment: CDR1 MNHEY and CDR2 SVGAGI. In nucleotides, the CDR3 is TGTGCCAGCAGTTACTCGGGGGAGGGGGGGAAAAACATTCAGTACTTC. Translating gives CASSYSGEGGKNIQYF.

This clone was seen only once. This rearrangement joins TRBV5-8 to TRBJ2-7; 7 bases are a match to TRBD1. The germline CDR1 and CDR2 sequences are SGHTS and YDEGEE. The CDR3 consists of 20 residues. Losses at the gene ends were 3 bases for V and 3 bases for J; bases not matched to a gene: 24. CDR3 region: CASSYYFMDRTRLLSYEQYF. CDR3 sequence (DNA): TGTGCCAGCAGCTACTATTTTATGGACAGGACTCGACTATTAAGCTACGAGCAGTACTTC.

The J gene is TRBJ2-3, the V gene TRBV9, with TRBD1 identical over 9 bases. V lost 0 bases and J lost 2; bases outside the gene matches: 1. The CDR3 consists of 15 residues. CDR1 and CDR2 (germline): SGDLS, YYNGEE. This chain's CDR3 is CASSVGTGVTDTQYF. In DNA form, the CDR3 reads TGTGCCAGCAGCGTAGGGACAGGGGTCACAGATACGCAGTATTTT.

This clone has just one count. This chain joins TRBV11-2 and TRBJ2-3; 8 positions agree with TRBD2. J lost 4 bases, V lost 2 bases, and 8 bases had no gene match. Germline V gives CDR1 SGHAT, CDR2 FQNNGV. The CDR3 extends over 16 amino acids. The CDR3, as DNA: TGTGCCAGCAGCTTATCCCGGCGGGGGGCCCCAGATACGCAGTATTTT. Its translation: CASSLSRRGAPDTQYF.

This clone was seen once. The V gene is TRBV6-1, the J gene TRBJ1-6; the D gene is possibly TRBD1 (6 bases). Germline lookup yields CDR1 MNHNS and CDR2 SASEGT. Trimming left V 10 bases short and J 2 bases short, with 12 bases between. The CDR3 is 14 residues long. The DNA for the CDR3 is TGTGCCAATCCACAGGGCCCCTATAATTCACCCCTCCACTTT. It translates to CANPQGPYNSPLHF.

The chain employs TRBV15 and TRBJ1-5; maybe TRBD1 (6 bases). The V gene's germline CDR1 is LNHNV and CDR2 YYDKDF (reference sequence). The V gene lost 0 bases and the J gene lost 7 bases, with 13 bases spanning the gap. CDR3 length equals 15 residues. The CDR3 bases are TGTGCCACCAGCAGAGATCTGGGGGGCTGGCAGCCCCAGCATTTT. The encoded protein is CATSRDLGGWQPQHF.

J is TRBJ1-6 and V is TRBV18, with D unclear. The germline V and J ends were trimmed by 6 bases and 8 bases, with 8 bases remaining between them. The CDR3 runs to 12 residues. CDR1 and CDR2 (germline): KGHSH, LQKENI. The CDR3 region has the DNA TGTGCCAGCTCCTCAGTCGATTCACCCCTCCACTTT. Translation gives CASSSVDSPLHF. The full variable domain, completed using reference TRBV18 and TRBJ1-6, is NAGVMQNPRHLVRRRGQEARLRCSPMKGHSHVYWYRQLPEEGLKFMVYLQKENIIDESGMPKERFSAEFPKEGPSILRIQQVVRGDSAAYFCASSSVDSPLHFGNGTRLTVT.

The rearrangement links TRBV21-1 to TRBJ2-7; TRBD1, the D gene given by the table, was not confirmed from the DNA. TRBV21-1 is a pseudogene segment. The CDR3 is 18 residues long. The CDR3 loop is CASSKGGGTGTYSYEQYF. As DNA, the CDR3 is TGTGCCAGCAGCAAAGGGGGCGGAACAGGGACGTATTCCTACGAGCAGTACTTC.

The rearrangement links TRBV5-4 to TRBJ2-5; maybe TRBD1 (6 bases). Per the germline V gene, CDR1 is SGHNT and CDR2 is YYREEE (reference sequence). The CDR3 is 14 amino acids. Deletions cut 1 base from V and 5 bases from J, with 12 bases between. The CDR3 DNA follows: TGTGCCAGCAGCTTGCAGGGGCTTCGGGAGACCCAGTACTTC. This codes for CASSLQGLRETQYF. Complete variable domain (other parts from reference TRBV5-4 and TRBJ2-5): ETGVTQSPTHLIKTRGQQVTLRCSSQSGHNTVSWYQQALGQGPQFIFQYYREEENGRGNFPPRFSGLQFPNYSSELNVNALELDDSALYLCASSLQGLRETQYFGPGTRLLVL.

V is TRBV29-1 and J is TRBJ2-5, with a tentative D call TRBD2 (6 bases). The germline gives CDR1 SQVTM, CDR2 ANQGSEA. V was cut by 7 bases and J by 1 base, with 13 bases left in between. The CDR3 loop spans 13 amino acids. The CDR3, as DNA: TGCAGCGCCACCAGGGACTCCCAAGAGACCCAGTACTTC. It translates to CSATRDSQETQYF.

V usage is TRBV5-8 and J usage is TRBJ1-6; D call uncertain. This CDR3 contains 17 residues. Per the germline V gene, CDR1 is SGHTS and CDR2 is YDEGEE. The V end lost 0 bases, the J end lost 8 bases, and 18 bases lay between the germline ends. CDR3 residues: CASSLGPPRRADSPLHF. As DNA, the CDR3 is TGTGCCAGCAGCTTGGGTCCCCCCCGGAGGGCGGATTCACCCCTCCACTTT.

The gene calls are TRBV5-5 and TRBJ1-2; D remains ambiguous. The ends were cut back, 4 bases at V and 3 bases at J, with 10 bases in the middle. Germline lookup yields CDR1 SGHKS and CDR2 YYEKEE (reference sequence). This CDR3 spans 13 amino acids. CDR3 sequence (DNA): TGTGCCAGCAGCCTCGGGGTTGACTATGGCTACACCTTC. Translation: CASSLGVDYGYTF.